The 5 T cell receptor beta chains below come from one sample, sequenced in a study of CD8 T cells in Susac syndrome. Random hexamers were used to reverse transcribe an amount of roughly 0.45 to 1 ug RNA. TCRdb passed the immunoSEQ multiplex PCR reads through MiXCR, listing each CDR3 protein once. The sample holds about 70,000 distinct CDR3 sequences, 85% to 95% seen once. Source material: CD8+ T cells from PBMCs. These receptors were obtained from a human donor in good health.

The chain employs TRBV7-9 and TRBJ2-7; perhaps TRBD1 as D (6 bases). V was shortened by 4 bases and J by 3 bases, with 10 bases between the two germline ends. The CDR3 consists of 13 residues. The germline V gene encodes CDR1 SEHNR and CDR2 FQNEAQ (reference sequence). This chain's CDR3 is CASSSLTGYEQYF. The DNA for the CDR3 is TGTGCCAGCAGCTCATTGACAGGCTACGAGCAGTACTTC. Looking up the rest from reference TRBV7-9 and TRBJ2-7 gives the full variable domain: DTGVSQNPRHKITKRGQNVTFRCDPISEHNRLYWYRQTLGQGPEFLTYFQNEAQLEKSRLLSDRFSAERPKGSFSTLEIQRTEQGDSAMYLCASSSLTGYEQYFGPGTRLTVT.

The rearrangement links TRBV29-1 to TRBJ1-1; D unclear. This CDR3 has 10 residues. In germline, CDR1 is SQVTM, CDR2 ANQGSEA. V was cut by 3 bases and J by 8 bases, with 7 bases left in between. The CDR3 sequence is CSVDNGEAFF. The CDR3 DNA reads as TGCAGCGTTGATAACGGAGAAGCTTTCTTT.

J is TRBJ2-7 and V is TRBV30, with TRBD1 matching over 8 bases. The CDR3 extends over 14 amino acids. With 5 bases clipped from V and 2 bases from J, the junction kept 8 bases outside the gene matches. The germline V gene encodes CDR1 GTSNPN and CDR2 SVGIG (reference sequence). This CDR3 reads CAWSPGTGPYEQYF. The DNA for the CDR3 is TGTGCCTGGTCCCCCGGGACAGGTCCCTACGAGCAGTACTTC.

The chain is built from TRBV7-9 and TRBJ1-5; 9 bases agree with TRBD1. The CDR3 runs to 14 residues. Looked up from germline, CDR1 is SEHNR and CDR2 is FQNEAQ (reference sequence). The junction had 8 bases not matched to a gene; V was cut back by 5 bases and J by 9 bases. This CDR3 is CASSPQGALSPQHF. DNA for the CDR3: TGTGCCAGCAGCCCACAGGGGGCCCTTTCGCCCCAGCATTTT.

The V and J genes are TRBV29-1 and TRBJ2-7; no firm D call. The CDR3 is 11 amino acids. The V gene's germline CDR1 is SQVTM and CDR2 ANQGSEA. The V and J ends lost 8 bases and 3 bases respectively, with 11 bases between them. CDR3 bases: TGCAGCTCGTTGAAAGGCTACGAGCAGTACTTC. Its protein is CSSLKGYEQYF.